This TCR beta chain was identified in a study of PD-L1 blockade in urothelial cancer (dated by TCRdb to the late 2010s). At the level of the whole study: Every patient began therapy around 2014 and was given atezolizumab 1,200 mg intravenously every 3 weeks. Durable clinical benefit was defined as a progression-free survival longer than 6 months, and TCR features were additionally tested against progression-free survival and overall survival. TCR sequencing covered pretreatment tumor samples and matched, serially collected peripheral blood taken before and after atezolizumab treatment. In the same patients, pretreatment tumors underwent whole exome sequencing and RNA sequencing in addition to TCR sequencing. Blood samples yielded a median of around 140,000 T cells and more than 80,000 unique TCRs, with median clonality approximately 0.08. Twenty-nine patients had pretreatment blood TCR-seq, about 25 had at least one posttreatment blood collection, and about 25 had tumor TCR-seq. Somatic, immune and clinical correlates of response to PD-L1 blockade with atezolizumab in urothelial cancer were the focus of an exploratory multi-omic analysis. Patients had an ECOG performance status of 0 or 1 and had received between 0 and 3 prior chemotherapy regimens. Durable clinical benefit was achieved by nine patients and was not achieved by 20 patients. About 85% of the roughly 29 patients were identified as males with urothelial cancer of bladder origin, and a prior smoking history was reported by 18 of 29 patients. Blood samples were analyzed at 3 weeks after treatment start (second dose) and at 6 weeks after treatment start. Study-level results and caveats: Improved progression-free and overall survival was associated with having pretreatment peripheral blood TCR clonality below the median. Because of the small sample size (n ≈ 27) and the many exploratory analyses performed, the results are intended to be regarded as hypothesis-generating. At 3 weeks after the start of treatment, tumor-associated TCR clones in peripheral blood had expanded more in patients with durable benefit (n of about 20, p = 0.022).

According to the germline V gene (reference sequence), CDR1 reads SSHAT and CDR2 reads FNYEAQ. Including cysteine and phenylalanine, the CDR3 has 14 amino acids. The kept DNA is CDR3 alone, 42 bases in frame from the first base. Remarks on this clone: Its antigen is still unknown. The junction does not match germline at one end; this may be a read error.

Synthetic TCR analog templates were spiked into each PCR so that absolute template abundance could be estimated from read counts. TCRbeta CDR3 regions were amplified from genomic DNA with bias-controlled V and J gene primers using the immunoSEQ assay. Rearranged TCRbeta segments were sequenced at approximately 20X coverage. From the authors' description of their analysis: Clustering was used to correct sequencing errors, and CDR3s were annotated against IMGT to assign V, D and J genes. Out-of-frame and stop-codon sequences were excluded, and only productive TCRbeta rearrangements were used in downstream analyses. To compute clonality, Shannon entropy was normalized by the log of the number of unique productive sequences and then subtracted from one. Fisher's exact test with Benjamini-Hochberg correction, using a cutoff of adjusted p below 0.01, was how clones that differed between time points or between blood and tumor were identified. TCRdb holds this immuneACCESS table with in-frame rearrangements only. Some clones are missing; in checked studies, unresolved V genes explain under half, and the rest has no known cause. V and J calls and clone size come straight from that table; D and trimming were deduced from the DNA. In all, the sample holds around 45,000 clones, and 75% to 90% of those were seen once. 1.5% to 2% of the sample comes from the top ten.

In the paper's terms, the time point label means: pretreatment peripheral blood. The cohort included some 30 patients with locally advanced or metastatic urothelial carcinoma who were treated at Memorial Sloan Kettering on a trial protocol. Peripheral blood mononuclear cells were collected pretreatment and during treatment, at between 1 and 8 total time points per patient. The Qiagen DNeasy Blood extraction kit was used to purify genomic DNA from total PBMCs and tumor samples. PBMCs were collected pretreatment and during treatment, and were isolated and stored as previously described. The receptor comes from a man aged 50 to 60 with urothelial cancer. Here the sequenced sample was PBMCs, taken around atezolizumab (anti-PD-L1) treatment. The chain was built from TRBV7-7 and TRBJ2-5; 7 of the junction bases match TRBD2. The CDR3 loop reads CASSPKGGPETQYF. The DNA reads TGTGCTAGCAGCCCTAAGGGAGGGCCAGAGACCCAGTACTTC.